What follows are 5 T cell receptor beta chains derived from one specimen sequenced in a study of metastatic and nonmetastatic thyroid tumors. Thyroid surgery was performed in patients who had received no treatment beforehand. TCRdb re-called the PCR reads through MiXCR. The sample has approximately 4,000 clones; 22% are singletons. The sample comprised tumor tissue. The receptors come from a female donor with papillary thyroid cancer or a benign thyroid nodule (not recorded which). Some clones in this sample may be carry-over from other donors' samples.

J is TRBJ1-1 and V is TRBV6-1; a weak D match, TRBD1 (6 bases). Germline values: CDR1 MNHNS, CDR2 SASEGT. Between the trimmed V and J ends, which lost 2 bases and 4 bases, there was a span of 14 bases. There are 15 residues in the CDR3. The CDR3 sequence: CASSEMAGAGTEAFF. DNA for the CDR3: TGTGCCAGCAGTGAAATGGCAGGGGCGGGCACTGAAGCTTTCTTT.

By share, this clone ranks as medium-sized. The chain carries TRBV19 and TRBJ1-5; TRBD1 is a possible D gene (5 bases). Trimming removed 6 bases from V and 0 bases from J, with 18 bases in between. This CDR3 is 17 amino acids long. CDR1 and CDR2 (germline): LNHDA, SQIVND (reference sequence). The CDR3, as DNA: TGTGCCAGTAGGCTGGACGGGGCCGGAAATAGCAATCAGCCCCAGCATTTT. This gives the protein CASRLDGAGNSNQPQHF.

As for this clone: Without the conserved terminal phenylalanine or tryptophan, this CDR3 likely stems from a read error. The rearrangement links TRBV6-4 to TRBJ1-2; TRBD1 matches 7 bases. The V gene end was trimmed by 5 bases and the J gene end by 10 bases; junction bases not matched to a gene: 31. CDR3 length: 20 residues. CDR1 and CDR2 from the germline V gene are MRHNA and SNTAGT. CDR3 coding DNA: TGTGCCAGCAGTTTACCGAGTCAACCCGGGACAGATCAGACAGTTCACCCCTACACCTTG. Amino acid sequence: CASSLPSQPGTDQTVHPYTL.

This clone was found a few times. The rearrangement uses TRBV6-1 and TRBJ2-3, with D possibly matching TRBD1 (6 bases). Trimming stripped 3 bases from V and 3 bases from J, with 7 bases between. Germline CDR1 reads MNHNS; CDR2 reads SASEGT. The CDR3 length is 13 residues. The CDR3 loop is CASSDRGTDTQYF. CDR3 in DNA: TGTGCCAGCAGTGACAGGGGTACAGATACGCAGTATTTT.

The chain recombines TRBV5-1 with TRBJ1-2; D may be TRBD1 (6 bases). This CDR3 region has 12 residues. Germline V gene data show CDR1 as SGHRS and CDR2 as YFSETQ. V was shortened by 1 base and J by 9 bases, with 10 bases between the two germline ends. The CDR3 reads CASSLRTDCYTF. CDR3 sequence (DNA): TGCGCCAGCAGCTTGAGGACAGACTGCTACACCTTC.